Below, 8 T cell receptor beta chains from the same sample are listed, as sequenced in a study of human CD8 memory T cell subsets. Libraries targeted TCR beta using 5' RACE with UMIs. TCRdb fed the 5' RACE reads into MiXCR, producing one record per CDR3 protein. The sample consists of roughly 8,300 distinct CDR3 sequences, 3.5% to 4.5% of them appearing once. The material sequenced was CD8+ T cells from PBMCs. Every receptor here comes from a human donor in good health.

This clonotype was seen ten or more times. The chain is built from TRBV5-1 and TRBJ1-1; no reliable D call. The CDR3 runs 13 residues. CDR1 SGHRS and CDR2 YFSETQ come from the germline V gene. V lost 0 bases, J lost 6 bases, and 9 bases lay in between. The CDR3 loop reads CASSLDGNAEAFF. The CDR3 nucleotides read TGCGCCAGCAGCTTGGACGGAAACGCTGAAGCTTTCTTT.

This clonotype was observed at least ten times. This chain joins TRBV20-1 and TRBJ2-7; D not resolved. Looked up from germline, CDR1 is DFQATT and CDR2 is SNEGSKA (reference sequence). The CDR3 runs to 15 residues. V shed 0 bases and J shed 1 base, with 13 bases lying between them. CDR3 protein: CSARDLMTESYEQYF. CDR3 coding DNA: TGCAGTGCTAGAGATTTGATGACCGAATCCTACGAGCAGTACTTC.

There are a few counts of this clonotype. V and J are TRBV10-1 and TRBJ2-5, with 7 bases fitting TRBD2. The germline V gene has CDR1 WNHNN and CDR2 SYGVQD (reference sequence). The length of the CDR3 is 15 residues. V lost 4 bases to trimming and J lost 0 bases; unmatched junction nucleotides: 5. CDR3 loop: CASSGTAGDQETQYF. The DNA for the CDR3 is TGCGCCAGCAGTGGCACGGCGGGGGACCAAGAGACCCAGTACTTC.

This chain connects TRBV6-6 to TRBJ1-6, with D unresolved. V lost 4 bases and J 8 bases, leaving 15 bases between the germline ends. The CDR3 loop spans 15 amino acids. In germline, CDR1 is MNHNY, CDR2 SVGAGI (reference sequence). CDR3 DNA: TGTGCCAGCAGTTTATCCTCGGAGGCGGATTCACCCCTCCACTTT. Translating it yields CASSLSSEADSPLHF.

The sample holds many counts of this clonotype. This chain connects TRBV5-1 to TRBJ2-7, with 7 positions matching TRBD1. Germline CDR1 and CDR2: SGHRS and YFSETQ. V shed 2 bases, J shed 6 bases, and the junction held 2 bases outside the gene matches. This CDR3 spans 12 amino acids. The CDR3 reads CASSLGGLEQYF. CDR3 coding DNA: TGCGCCAGCAGCTTAGGGGGCCTCGAGCAGTACTTC.

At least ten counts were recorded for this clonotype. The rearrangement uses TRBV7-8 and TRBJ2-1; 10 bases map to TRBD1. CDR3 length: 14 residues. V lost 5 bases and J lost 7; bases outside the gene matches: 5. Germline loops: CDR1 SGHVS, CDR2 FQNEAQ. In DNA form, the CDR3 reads TGTGCCAGCAGCGCCCGGGACAGGGGAAATGAGCAGTTCTTC. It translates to CASSARDRGNEQFF.

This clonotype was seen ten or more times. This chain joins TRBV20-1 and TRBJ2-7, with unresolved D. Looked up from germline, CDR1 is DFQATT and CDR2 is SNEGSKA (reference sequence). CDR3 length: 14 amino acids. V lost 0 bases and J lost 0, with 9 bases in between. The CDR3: CSARDYRDSYEQYF. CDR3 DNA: TGCAGTGCTAGAGATTATAGGGACTCCTACGAGCAGTACTTC.

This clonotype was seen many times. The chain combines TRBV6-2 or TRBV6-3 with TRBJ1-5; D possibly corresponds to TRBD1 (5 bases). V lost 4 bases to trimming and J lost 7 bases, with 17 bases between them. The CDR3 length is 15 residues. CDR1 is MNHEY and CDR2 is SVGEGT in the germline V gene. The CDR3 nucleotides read TGTGCCAGCAGTTCCGGGCCTGGGAAGGGGCAGCCCCAGCATTTT. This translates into CASSSGPGKGQPQHF.